This TCR beta chain was sequenced during a study of identical twins. The study, taken as a whole, reports: Zero-insertion results could be subject to partial confounding by invariant MAIT and iNKT cells. Fewer insertions marked abundant cord blood beta clonotypes; young adult naive trended weakly, memory not at all.

V was trimmed by 2 bases and J by 1 base, leaving 8 bases between them. The CDR3 contains 14 residues. The germline V gene encodes CDR1 MNHEY and CDR2 SVGAGI. There were only healthy Caucasians among the donors. TCRdb passed the 5' RACE reads through MiXCR, listing each CDR3 protein once. The sample lists roughly 150,000 distinct CDR3 sequences; under 4.5% were seen once. This clonotype came up many times. Its antigen remains unknown. This TCR came from a young man in good health. The chain couples TRBV6-5 to TRBJ1-1; no reliable D call. The sample consisted of memory T cells sorted from blood. The CDR3 DNA reads as TGTGCCAGCAGTTACCCAAATACGAACACTGAAGCTTTCTTT. Its protein is CASSYPNTNTEAFF.